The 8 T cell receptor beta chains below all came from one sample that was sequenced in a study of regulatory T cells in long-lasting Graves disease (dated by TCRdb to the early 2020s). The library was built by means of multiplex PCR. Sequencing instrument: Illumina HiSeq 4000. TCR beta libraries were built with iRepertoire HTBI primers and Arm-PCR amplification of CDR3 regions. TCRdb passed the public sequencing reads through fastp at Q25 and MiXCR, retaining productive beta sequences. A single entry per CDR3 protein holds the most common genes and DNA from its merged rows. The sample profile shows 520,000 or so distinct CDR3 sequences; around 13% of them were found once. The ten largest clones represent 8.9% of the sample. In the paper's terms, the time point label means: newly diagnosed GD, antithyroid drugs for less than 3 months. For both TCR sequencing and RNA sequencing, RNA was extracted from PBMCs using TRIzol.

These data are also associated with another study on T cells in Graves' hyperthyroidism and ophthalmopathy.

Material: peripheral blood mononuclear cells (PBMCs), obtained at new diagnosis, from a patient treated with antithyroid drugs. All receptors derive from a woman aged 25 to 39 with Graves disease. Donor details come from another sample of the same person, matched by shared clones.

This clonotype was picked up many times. The CDR3 here is CAIRDTRSGRASNEQFF. In DNA, the CDR3 is TGTGCCATCAGGGACACTCGAAGCGGGAGGGCTTCCAATGAGCAGTTCTTC. The J gene is TRBJ2-1, the V gene TRBV28; TRBD2 aligns across 10 bases. V was pared by 10 bases and J by 6 bases, with 18 bases of the junction left unmatched. The CDR3 runs to 17 residues. CDR1 is MDHEN, CDR2 SYDVKM, per germline.

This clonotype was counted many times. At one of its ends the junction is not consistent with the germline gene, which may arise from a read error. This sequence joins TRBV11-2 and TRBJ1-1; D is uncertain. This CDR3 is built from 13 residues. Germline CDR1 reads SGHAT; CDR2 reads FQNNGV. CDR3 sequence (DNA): TGCGCCAGCAGCCTCTTATGGAACACTGAAGCTTTCTTT. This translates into CASSLLWNTEAFF.

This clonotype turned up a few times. CDR3 protein: CASSYQQTGPNQPQHF. Written as DNA, the CDR3 is TGTGCCAGCAGCTACCAACAGACAGGGCCCAATCAGCCCCAGCATTTT. The gene calls are TRBV7-3 and TRBJ1-5; 7 positions match TRBD1. The junction had 9 bases not matched to a gene; V was cut back by 4 bases and J by 3 bases. The CDR3 runs to 16 residues. Germline CDR1 is SGHTA and CDR2 is FQGTGA.

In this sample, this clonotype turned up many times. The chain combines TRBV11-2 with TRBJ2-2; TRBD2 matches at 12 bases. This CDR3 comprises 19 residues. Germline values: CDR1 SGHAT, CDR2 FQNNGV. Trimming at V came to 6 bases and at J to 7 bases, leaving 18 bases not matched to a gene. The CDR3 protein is CASSKLPGLAGPRGGELFF. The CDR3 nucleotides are TGTGCCAGCAGTAAACTCCCGGGACTAGCGGGTCCCCGCGGCGGGGAGCTGTTTTTT.

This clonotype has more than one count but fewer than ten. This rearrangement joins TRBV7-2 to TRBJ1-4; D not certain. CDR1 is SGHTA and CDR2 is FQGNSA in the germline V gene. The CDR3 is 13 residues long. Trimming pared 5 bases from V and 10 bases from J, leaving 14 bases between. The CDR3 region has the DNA TGTGCCAGCAGCACCCTAAGGTTCGGAAAACTGTTTTTT. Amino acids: CASSTLRFGKLFF.

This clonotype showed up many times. The CDR3 loop is CASSYAPGNTIYF. CDR3 bases: TGTGCCAGCAGTTATGCTCCTGGAAACACCATATATTTT. The J gene is TRBJ1-3, the V gene TRBV6-5; the D is unclear. The V gene lost 3 bases and the J gene lost 2 bases, with 5 bases spanning the gap. The CDR3 spans 13 residues. Germline-derived CDR1 and CDR2 are MNHEY and SVGAGI.

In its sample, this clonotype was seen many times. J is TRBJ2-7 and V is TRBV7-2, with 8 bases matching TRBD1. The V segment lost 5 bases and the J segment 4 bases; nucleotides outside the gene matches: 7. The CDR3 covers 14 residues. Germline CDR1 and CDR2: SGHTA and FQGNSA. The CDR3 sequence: CASSRSGTGYEQYF. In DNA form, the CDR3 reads TGTGCCAGCAGCCGTTCCGGGACAGGATACGAGCAGTACTTC.

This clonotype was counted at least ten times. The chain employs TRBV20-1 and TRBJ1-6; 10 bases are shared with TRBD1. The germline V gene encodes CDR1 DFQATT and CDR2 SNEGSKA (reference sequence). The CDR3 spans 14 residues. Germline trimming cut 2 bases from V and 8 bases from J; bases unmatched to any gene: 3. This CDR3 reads CSARTGTGDSPLHF. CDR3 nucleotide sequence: TGCAGTGCTAGAACAGGGACAGGGGATTCACCCCTCCACTTT.